A single sample gave rise to the 2 T cell receptor beta chains below, sequenced in a study of CXCR3-negative and CXCR3-positive naive CD8 T cells. Notes on the study in general: CXCR3-positive naive cells carried more hydrophobic TRB CDR3s than CXCR3-negative ones.

These TCRs are of unknown antigen specificity. UMI-tagged TRB cDNA libraries were built via 5' RACE. TCRdb reprocessed the 5' RACE reads, keeping one entry per CDR3 protein, no DNA. This repertoire includes roughly 50,000 distinct CDR3 sequences. Sequencing input: naive CXCR3+ CD8+ T cells from blood. Described subset: CD45RO-CCR7+CD27+CD95- naive CD8+ T cells expressing CXCR3 (TNR3+). These receptors came from a human donor in good health. Some clones in this sample may be carry-over from other donors' samples.

The rearrangement joins TRBV7-3 to TRBJ2-1; checking the TCRdb D call of TRBD2 is not possible without DNA. The CDR3 has 14 amino acids. Germline loops: CDR1 SGHTA, CDR2 FQGTGA. The CDR3 sequence is CASSLGTTDNEQFF.

This chain joins TRBV12-3 or TRBV12-4 and TRBJ2-7; the TCRdb D gene call, TRBD1, has no DNA to confirm it. The CDR3 has 14 amino acids. The CDR3 region is CASSPRQGSYEQYF.